This T cell receptor (beta chain) appears in the sequencing data of a study of monozygotic twins with inflammatory bowel disease. Regarding the study as a whole: Among twins, concordant and discordant pairs did not differ in repertoire similarity, possibly from limited power.

This CDR3 is 11 amino acids long. Germline V gene lookup returns CDR1 MRHNA and CDR2 SNTAGT. Note on this clonotype: The antigen is undetermined.

Starting material for each TCR library was approximately 3,500 ng of total RNA. Via template switching, UMIs carrying a 6-nucleotide sample barcode were introduced. TCRdb processed the 5' RACE reads again and assigns one entry to each CDR3 protein, with no DNA. This specimen shows around 380,000 distinct CDR3 sequences; the ten leading clones hold 2.4%. Sequenced material: blood. The rearrangement links TRBV6-4 to TRBJ2-3. This clonotype originated in a human donor with ulcerative colitis or Crohn's disease, or a healthy co-twin of an affected twin (not recorded which). This chain's CDR3 is CASSDARTQYF.